This T cell receptor (beta chain) was profiled in a study of cytomegalovirus exposure and HLA in healthy donors. Study context: Earlier, approximately 190 million T cells were analyzed, and 117 million unique TCR beta sequences were found among them.

CDR1 is SEHNR, CDR2 FQNEAQ, per germline (reference sequence). The CDR3 runs 14 residues. Trimming cost V 3 bases and J 2 bases, with 9 bases left between them. PCR amplification relied on 60 Vbeta primers (plus 13 Jbeta primers). Sequencing used immunoSEQ multiplex PCR; TCRdb keeps in-frame clones, though not all of them. The sample has some 200,000 clones, roughly 70% seen once; the top ten hold about 2.8%. A note on this clone: Its antigen is currently unknown.

The study's findings and limits: No immune exposure information besides CMV serostatus was available. In a later analysis, TCR beta V- and J-gene trimming was associated with a missense DCLRE1C variant.

This clonotype was obtained from a man between 40 and 49 years old in good health and CMV-seropositive. The sequenced material came from PBMCs. The chain carries TRBV7-9 and TRBJ2-3, with D unclear. The CDR3 is CASSLSIPTDTQYF. CDR3 DNA: TGTGCCAGCAGCTTGAGCATCCCCACAGATACGCAGTATTTT.